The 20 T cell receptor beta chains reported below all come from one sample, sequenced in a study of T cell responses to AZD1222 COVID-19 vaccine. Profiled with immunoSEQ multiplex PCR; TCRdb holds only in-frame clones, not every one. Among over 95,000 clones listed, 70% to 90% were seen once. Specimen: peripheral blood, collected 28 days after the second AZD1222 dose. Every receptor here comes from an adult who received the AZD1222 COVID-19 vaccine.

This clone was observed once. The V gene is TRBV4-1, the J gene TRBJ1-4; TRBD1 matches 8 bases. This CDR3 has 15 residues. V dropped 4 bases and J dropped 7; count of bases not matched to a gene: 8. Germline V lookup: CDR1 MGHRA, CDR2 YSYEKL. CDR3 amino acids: CASSRMTGVFEKLFF. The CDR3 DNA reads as TGCGCCAGCAGCCGCATGACAGGGGTTTTTGAAAAACTGTTTTTT.

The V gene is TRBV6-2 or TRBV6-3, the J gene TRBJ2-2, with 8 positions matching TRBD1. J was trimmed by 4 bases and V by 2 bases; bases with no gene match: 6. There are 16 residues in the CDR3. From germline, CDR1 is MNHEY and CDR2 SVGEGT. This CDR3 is CASSYPRTGITGELFF. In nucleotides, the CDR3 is TGTGCCAGCAGTTACCCCCGGACAGGGATCACCGGGGAGCTGTTTTTT.

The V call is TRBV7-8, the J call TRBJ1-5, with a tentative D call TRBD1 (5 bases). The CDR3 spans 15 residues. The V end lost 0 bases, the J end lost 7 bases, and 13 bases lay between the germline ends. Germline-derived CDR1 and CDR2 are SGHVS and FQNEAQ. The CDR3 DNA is TGTGCCAGCAGCTTAGCAGGGGTTCTAGACCAGCCCCAGCATTTT. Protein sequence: CASSLAGVLDQPQHF.

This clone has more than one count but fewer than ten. CDR3 loop: CASSPSGGQETQYF. In nucleotides, the CDR3 is TGTGCCAGCAGTCCCTCCGGGGGCCAAGAGACCCAGTACTTC. The J gene is TRBJ2-5, the V gene TRBV6-4; a weak D match, TRBD2 (6 bases). The CDR3 spans 14 residues. Germline V CDR1 and CDR2: MRHNA, SNTAGT. Trimming removed 5 bases at V and 1 base at J, with 11 bases between.

The CDR3 DNA reads as TGTGCCAGTAGTAGGGGCCTCACAGGGGGCTTACTCTACGAGCAGTACTTC. It specifies CASSRGLTGGLLYEQYF. V gene TRBV19 combines with J gene TRBJ2-7; 9 nucleotides match TRBD1. With 4 bases clipped from V and 3 bases from J, the junction kept 13 bases outside the gene matches. This CDR3 has 17 amino acids. The germline V gene encodes CDR1 LNHDA and CDR2 SQIVND (reference sequence).

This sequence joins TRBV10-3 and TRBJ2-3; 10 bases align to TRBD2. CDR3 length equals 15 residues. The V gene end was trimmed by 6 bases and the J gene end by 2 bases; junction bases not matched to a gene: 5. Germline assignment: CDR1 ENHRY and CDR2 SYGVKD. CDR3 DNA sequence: TGTGCCATCAGGGGTACTAGCGGGGACACAGATACGCAGTATTTT. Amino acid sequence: CAIRGTSGDTDTQYF.

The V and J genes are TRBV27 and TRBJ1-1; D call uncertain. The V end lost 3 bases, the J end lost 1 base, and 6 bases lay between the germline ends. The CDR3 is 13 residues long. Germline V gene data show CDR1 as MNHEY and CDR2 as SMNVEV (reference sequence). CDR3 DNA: TGTGCCAGCAGTTTTTGGGAGAACACTGAAGCTTTCTTT. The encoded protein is CASSFWENTEAFF.

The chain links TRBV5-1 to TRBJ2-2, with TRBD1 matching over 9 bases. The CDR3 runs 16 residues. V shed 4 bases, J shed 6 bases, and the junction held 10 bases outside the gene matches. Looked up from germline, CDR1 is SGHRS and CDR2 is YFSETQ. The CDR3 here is CASSAPGTGRAGELFF. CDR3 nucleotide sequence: TGCGCCAGCAGCGCCCCCGGGACAGGGAGAGCCGGGGAGCTGTTTTTT.

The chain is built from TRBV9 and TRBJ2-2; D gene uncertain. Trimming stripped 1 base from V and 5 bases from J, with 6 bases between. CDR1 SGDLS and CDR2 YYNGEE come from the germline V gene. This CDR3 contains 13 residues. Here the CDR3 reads CASSVRLTGELFF. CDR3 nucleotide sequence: TGTGCCAGCAGCGTAAGGCTAACCGGGGAGCTGTTTTTT.

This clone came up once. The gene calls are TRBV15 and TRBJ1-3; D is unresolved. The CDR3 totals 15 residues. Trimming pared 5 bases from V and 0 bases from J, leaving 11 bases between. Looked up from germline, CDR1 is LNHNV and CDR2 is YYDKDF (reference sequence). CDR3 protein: CATSGGRGSGNTIYF. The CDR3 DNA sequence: TGTGCCACCAGCGGCGGACGTGGCTCTGGAAACACCATATATTTT.

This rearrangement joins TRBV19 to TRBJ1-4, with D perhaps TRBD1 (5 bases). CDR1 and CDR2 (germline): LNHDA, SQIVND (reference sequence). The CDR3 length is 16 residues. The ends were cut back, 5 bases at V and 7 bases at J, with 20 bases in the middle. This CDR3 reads CASSLARAGDREKLFF. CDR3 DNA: TGTGCCAGTAGTCTCGCCAGGGCCGGGGATCGTGAAAAACTGTTTTTT.

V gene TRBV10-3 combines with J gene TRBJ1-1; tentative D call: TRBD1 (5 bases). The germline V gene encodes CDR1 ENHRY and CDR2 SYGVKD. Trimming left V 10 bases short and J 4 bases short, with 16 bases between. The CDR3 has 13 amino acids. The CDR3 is CATHGAASTEAFF. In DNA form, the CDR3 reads TGTGCCACCCACGGGGCGGCGAGCACTGAAGCTTTCTTT.

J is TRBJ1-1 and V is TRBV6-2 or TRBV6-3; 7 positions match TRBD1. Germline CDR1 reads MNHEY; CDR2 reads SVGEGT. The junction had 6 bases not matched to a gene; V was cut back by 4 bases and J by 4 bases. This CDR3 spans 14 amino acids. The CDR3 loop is CASSSPGQSTEAFF. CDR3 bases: TGTGCCAGCAGTTCGCCGGGACAGTCCACTGAAGCTTTCTTT.

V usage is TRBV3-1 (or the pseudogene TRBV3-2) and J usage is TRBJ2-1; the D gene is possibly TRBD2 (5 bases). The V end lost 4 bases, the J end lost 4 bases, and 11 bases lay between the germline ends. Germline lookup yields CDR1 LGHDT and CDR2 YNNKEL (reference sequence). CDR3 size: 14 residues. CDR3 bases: TGTGCCAGCAGCCCCCTGGACTTTTACAATGAGCAGTTCTTC. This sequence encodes CASSPLDFYNEQFF.

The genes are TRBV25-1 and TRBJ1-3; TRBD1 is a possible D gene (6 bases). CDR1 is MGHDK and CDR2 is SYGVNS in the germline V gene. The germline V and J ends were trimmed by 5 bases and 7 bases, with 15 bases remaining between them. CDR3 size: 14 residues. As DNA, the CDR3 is TGTGCCAGCAGTTACACGACAGGTGCCAACACCATATATTTT. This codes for CASSYTTGANTIYF. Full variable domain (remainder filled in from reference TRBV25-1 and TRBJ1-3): EADIYQTPRYLVIGTGKKITLECSQTMGHDKMYWYQQDPGMELHLIHYSYGVNSTEKGDLSSESTVSRIRTEHFPLTLESARPSHTSQYLCASSYTTGANTIYFGEGSWLTVV.

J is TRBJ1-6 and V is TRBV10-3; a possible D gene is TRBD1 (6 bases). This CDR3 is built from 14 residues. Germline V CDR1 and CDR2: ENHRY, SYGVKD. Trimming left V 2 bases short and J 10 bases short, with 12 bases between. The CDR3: CAISELQGGSPLHF. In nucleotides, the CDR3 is TGTGCCATCAGTGAGCTACAGGGAGGCTCACCCCTCCACTTT.

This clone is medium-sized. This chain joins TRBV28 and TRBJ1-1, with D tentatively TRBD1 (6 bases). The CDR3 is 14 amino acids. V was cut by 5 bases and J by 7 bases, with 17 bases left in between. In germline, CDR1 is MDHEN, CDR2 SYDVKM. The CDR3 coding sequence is TGTGCCAGCAGTATCGGGACAAGGGGACTTGAAGCTTTCTTT. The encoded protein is CASSIGTRGLEAFF.

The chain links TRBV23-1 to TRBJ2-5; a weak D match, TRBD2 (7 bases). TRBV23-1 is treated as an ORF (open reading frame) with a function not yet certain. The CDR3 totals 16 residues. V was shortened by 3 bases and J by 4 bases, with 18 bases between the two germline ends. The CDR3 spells CASSHFEGGGRETQYF. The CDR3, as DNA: TGCGCCAGCAGTCATTTCGAGGGCGGGGGCCGAGAGACCCAGTACTTC.

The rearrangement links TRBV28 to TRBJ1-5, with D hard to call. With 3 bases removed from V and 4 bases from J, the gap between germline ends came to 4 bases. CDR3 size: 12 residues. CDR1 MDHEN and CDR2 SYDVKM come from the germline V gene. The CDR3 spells CASSLRNQPQHF. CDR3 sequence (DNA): TGTGCCAGCAGTTTGAGGAATCAGCCCCAGCATTTT.

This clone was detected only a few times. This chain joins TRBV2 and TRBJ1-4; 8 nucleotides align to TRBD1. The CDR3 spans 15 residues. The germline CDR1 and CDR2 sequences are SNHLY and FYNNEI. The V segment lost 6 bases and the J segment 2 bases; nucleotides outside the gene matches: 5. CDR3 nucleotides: TGTGCCAGCAGGACGTCAGGGGGCACTAATGAAAAACTGTTTTTT. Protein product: CASRTSGGTNEKLFF.